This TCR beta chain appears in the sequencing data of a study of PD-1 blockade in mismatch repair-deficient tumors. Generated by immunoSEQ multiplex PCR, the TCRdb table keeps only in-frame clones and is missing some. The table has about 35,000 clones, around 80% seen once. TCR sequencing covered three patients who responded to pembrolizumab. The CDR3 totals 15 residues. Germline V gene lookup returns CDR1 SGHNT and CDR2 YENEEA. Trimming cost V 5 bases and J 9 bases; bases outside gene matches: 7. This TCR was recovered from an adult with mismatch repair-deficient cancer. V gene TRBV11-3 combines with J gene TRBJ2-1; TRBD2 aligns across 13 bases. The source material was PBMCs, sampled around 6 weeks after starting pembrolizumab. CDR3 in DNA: TGTGCCAGCAGCGAACTAGCGGGAGGGCCTATTGAGCAGTTCTTC. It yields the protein CASSELAGGPIEQFF.